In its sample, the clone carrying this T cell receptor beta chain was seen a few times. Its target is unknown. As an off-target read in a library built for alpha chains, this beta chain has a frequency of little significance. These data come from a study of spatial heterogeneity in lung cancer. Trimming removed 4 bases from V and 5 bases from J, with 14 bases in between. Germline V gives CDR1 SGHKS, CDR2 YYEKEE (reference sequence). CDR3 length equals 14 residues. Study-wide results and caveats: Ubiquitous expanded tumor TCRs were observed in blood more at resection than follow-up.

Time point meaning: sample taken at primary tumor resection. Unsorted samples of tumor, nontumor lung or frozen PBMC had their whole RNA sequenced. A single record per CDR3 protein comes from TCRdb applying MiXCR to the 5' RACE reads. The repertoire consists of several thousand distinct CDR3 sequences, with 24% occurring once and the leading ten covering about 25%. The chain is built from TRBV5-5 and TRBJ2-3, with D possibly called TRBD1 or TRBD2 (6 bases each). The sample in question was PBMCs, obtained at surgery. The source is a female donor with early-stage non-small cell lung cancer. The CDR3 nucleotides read TGTGCCAGCAGCCTAATCGGGGGCGAAGATACGCAGTATTTT. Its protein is CASSLIGGEDTQYF.